One and the same sample provided the 14 T cell receptor beta chains below, sequenced in a study of control samples from healthy donors and cancer patients. Clones were read by immunoSEQ multiplex PCR, and TCRdb kept only the in-frame ones, dropping some. Here the sample spans under 450,000 clones, around nine tenths being singletons. Sequencing was done on a sample of PBMCs. These receptors originate from a man between 35 and 55 years old with head and neck cancer.

This clone was observed a handful of times. The J gene is TRBJ2-3, the V gene TRBV2; the D gene is possibly TRBD2 (6 bases). CDR1 and CDR2 (germline): SNHLY, FYNNEI. This CDR3 is 16 amino acids long. Between the trimmed V and J ends, which lost 3 bases and 1 base, there was a span of 14 bases. CDR3 sequence (DNA): TGTGCCAGCAGTGATCTGCGGGGCCCGCGCACAGATACGCAGTATTTT. This translates into CASSDLRGPRTDTQYF.

The CDR3 nucleotides are TGCGCCAGCAGCTCCGGAGGACCCTACAATGAGCAGTTCTTC. It translates to CASSSGGPYNEQFF. The chain has TRBV5-1 and TRBJ2-1; the D gene is possibly TRBD2 (5 bases). V was pared by 3 bases and J by 2 bases, with 9 bases between. Germline V CDR1 and CDR2: SGHRS, YFSETQ. The CDR3 spans 14 residues.

This clone has just a few counts. The chain is built from TRBV6-6 and TRBJ2-5; D is unclear. The germline CDR1 and CDR2 sequences are MNHNY and SVGAGI (reference sequence). The CDR3 runs 13 residues. The V gene lost 2 bases and the J gene lost 5 bases, with 9 bases spanning the gap. The DNA for the CDR3 is TGTGCCAGCAGTTACGGGCTAGGGGAGACCCAGTACTTC. Translating gives CASSYGLGETQYF.

As DNA, the CDR3 is TGCGCCAGCAGCCAAGGGTATCGCAATGAGCAGTTCTTC. It specifies CASSQGYRNEQFF. The chain couples TRBV4-1 to TRBJ2-1, with unresolved D. Per the germline V gene, CDR1 is MGHRA and CDR2 is YSYEKL. The length of the CDR3 is 13 residues. Trimming left V 1 base short and J 6 bases short, with 7 bases between.

The chain uses TRBV7-3 and TRBJ2-6; D is uncertain. The CDR3 covers 15 residues. Germline-derived CDR1 and CDR2 are SGHTA and FQGTGA. With 1 base removed from V and 4 bases from J, the gap between germline ends came to 8 bases. CDR3 in amino acids: CASSLNPVGANVLTF. CDR3 DNA: TGTGCCAGCAGCTTAAATCCTGTGGGGGCCAACGTCCTGACTTTC.

The rearrangement links TRBV2 to TRBJ2-7; no firm D call. CDR1 SNHLY and CDR2 FYNNEI come from the germline V gene. V lost 8 bases to trimming and J lost 7 bases, with 6 bases between them. The CDR3 consists of 9 residues. The CDR3 region is CASGIEQYF. Here the CDR3 DNA reads TGTGCCAGCGGGATTGAGCAGTACTTC. Full variable domain (outside the CDR3, taken from reference TRBV2 and TRBJ2-7): EPEVTQTPSHQVTQMGQEVILRCVPISNHLYFYWYRQILGQKVEFLVSFYNNEISEKSEIFDDQFSVERPDGSNFTLKIRSTKLEDSAMYFCASGIEQYFGPGTRLTVT.

The V and J genes are TRBV28 and TRBJ1-1; 8 bases agree with TRBD1. CDR1 MDHEN and CDR2 SYDVKM come from the germline V gene. J gave up 6 bases and V 3 bases, and 9 bases lay outside the gene matches. This CDR3 comprises 15 residues. The CDR3 bases are TGTGCCAGCAGTTTCGGGACAGGAGGGTACGCTGAAGCTTTCTTT. Translation gives CASSFGTGGYAEAFF.

This clone has more than one count but fewer than ten. This rearrangement joins TRBV9 to TRBJ2-7; TRBD1 matches at 8 bases. This CDR3 contains 15 residues. In germline, CDR1 is SGDLS, CDR2 YYNGEE. The ends lost 4 bases at V and 2 bases at J; junction bases unmatched: 8. The CDR3 bases are TGTGCCAGCAGCTTGGCGGACAGGGCTACCTACGAGCAGTACTTC. The encoded protein is CASSLADRATYEQYF. Looking up the rest from reference TRBV9 and TRBJ2-7 gives the full variable domain: DSGVTQTPKHLITATGQRVTLRCSPRSGDLSVYWYQQSLDQGLQFLIQYYNGEERAKGNILERFSAQQFPDLHSELNLSSLELGDSALYFCASSLADRATYEQYFGPGTRLTVT.

The V call is TRBV14, the J call TRBJ2-1; no clear D gene. The V end was cut by 0 bases, the J end by 0 bases, with 6 bases between. This CDR3 is 15 amino acids long. Germline assignment: CDR1 SGHDN and CDR2 FVKESK. CDR3 DNA sequence: TGTGCCAGCAGCCAAGATTGGAGCTCCTACAATGAGCAGTTCTTC. Translation: CASSQDWSSYNEQFF.

The chain has TRBV29-1 and TRBJ2-2; D is undetermined. The V end was cut by 6 bases, the J end by 3 bases, with 14 bases between. Germline V gene sequence: CDR1 SQVTM, CDR2 ANQGSEA. This CDR3 region has 14 residues. CDR3 in amino acids: CSVQYRADTGELFF. The DNA of the CDR3 is TGCAGCGTACAGTACCGGGCGGACACCGGGGAGCTGTTTTTT.

This clone has just a few counts. The chain uses TRBV12-5 and TRBJ2-2; the D gene is possibly TRBD2 (6 bases). This CDR3 spans 18 amino acids. Looked up from germline, CDR1 is LGHNT and CDR2 is FRNRAP. Trimming cost V 4 bases and J 2 bases, with 20 bases left between them. CDR3 sequence: CASGSPRRGSGNTGELFF. CDR3 nucleotides: TGTGCTAGTGGTTCCCCCCGGCGAGGTAGCGGAAACACCGGGGAGCTGTTTTTT.

The chain recombines TRBV6-1 with TRBJ2-3; TRBD1 agrees at 7 bases. CDR3 length equals 17 residues. Germline V gives CDR1 MNHNS, CDR2 SASEGT. The ends lost 4 bases at V and 5 bases at J; junction bases unmatched: 15. The CDR3 bases are TGTGCCAGCAGTGTATCCCCCAGCGGACCAGGGGGAGATACGCAGTATTTT. Translation gives CASSVSPSGPGGDTQYF.

This chain links TRBV7-8 with TRBJ1-5; TRBD1 agrees at 10 bases. V lost 5 bases, J lost 2 bases, and 3 bases stayed unmatched. The germline CDR1 and CDR2 sequences are SGHVS and FQNEAQ. The CDR3 is made up of 15 amino acids. The CDR3 DNA reads as TGTGCCAGCAGCGCTGGGACAGGGGGCAATCAGCCCCAGCATTTT. Encoded protein: CASSAGTGGNQPQHF.

The chain employs TRBV28 and TRBJ1-2; D is undetermined. The V gene lost 2 bases and the J gene lost 5 bases, with 18 bases spanning the gap. Germline V gene lookup returns CDR1 MDHEN and CDR2 SYDVKM. This CDR3 has 16 amino acids. CDR3 region: CASSLGVGVSPYGYTF. The CDR3 DNA reads TGTGCCAGCAGTTTAGGGGTGGGCGTCTCACCTTATGGCTACACCTTC.